This T cell receptor beta chain was observed in a study of blood T cell repertoires in COVID-19. Study overall: Collection of acute and convalescent COVID-19 samples took place in the United States, Italy and Spain.

The V end lost 5 bases, the J end lost 4 bases, and 11 bases lay between the germline ends. The CDR3 totals 13 residues. Germline V gene lookup returns CDR1 LNHDA and CDR2 SQIVND (reference sequence). Clones were read by immunoSEQ multiplex PCR, and TCRdb kept only the in-frame ones, dropping some. Among some 140,000 clones listed, under 90% were seen once. The study assigned cohorts using participant-reported clinical history. This clone showed up just a few times. This TCR came from a man aged 35 to 55 with acute COVID-19. The chain links TRBV19 to TRBJ1-1, with D perhaps TRBD1 (5 bases). The sample comprised PBMCs or T cells enriched from blood (not recorded which). The CDR3 is CASSEQGGTEAFF. CDR3 coding DNA: TGTGCCAGTAGTGAGCAGGGAGGCACTGAAGCTTTCTTT.